These 3 T cell receptor beta chains were sequenced from one sample in a study of T-cell reconstitution after alpha-beta-depleted transplantation in children. Unique molecular identifiers were incorporated when the TCRbeta library was constructed. TCRdb ran MiXCR on the PCR reads and lists one entry per CDR3 protein. The table has a few hundred thousand distinct CDR3 sequences, over 20% seen once. Sequenced material: PBMCs, taken before TCRalphabeta/CD19-depleted stem cell transplant. The source of these receptors is a boy less than two years old with Wiskott-Aldrich syndrome, due to receive a stem cell transplant.

The chain joins TRBV24-1 to TRBJ2-4; 9 positions agree with TRBD1. This CDR3 contains 16 residues. Germline CDR1 is KGHDR and CDR2 is SFDVKD. V dropped 4 bases and J dropped 9; count of bases not matched to a gene: 12. The CDR3 here is CATSEPGTGKKGIQYF. For the CDR3, the DNA is TGTGCCACCAGTGAGCCAGGGACAGGGAAGAAGGGCATTCAGTACTTC.

The V call is TRBV5-1, the J call TRBJ2-2, with D unresolved. There are 16 residues in the CDR3. Germline V CDR1 and CDR2: SGHRS, YFSETQ. Between the trimmed V and J ends, which lost 1 base and 0 bases, there was a span of 10 bases. This CDR3 is CASSLQGGPNTGELFF. The CDR3 DNA reads TGCGCCAGCAGCTTGCAAGGTGGGCCGAACACCGGGGAGCTGTTTTTT.

This clonotype was recorded a few times. The J gene is TRBJ2-7, the V gene TRBV12-3 or TRBV12-4; D not certain. V was cut by 3 bases and J by 6 bases, with 9 bases left in between. This CDR3 comprises 12 residues. In nucleotides, the CDR3 is TGTGCCAGCAGTTTTGGAACGAGCGAGCAGTACTTC. Translating it yields CASSFGTSEQYF.